This entry lists 27 T cell receptor beta chains sequenced from one sample in a study of monozygotic twins with inflammatory bowel disease. TCRdb reprocessed the 5' RACE reads, keeping one entry per CDR3 protein, no DNA. The sample holds some 440,000 distinct CDR3 sequences. Sequencing was done on a sample of blood. The receptors here all came from a human donor with ulcerative colitis or Crohn's disease, or a healthy co-twin of an affected twin (not recorded which).

This sequence joins TRBV20-1 and TRBJ2-1; TCRdb's D call, TRBD2, is unchecked because there is no DNA. This CDR3 has 16 residues. Germline loops: CDR1 DFQATT, CDR2 SNEGSKA (reference sequence). The CDR3 is CSASRASGGAGNEQFF.

The chain uses TRBV6-5 and TRBJ1-5. This CDR3 contains 18 residues. Per germline, CDR1 MNHEY and CDR2 SVGAGI. This CDR3 is CASSYGAGLSYSNQPQHF.

The genes are TRBV6-1 and TRBJ2-1. Germline V gives CDR1 MNHNS, CDR2 SASEGT. CDR3 length: 14 amino acids. CDR3: CASSQRGVYNEQFF.

The rearrangement links TRBV6-2 or TRBV6-3 to TRBJ2-1; TCRdb's D call, TRBD2, is unchecked because there is no DNA. CDR3 size: 20 residues. Germline V gene sequence: CDR1 MNHEY, CDR2 SVGEGT. CDR3: CASSYSKASGGTSSYNEQFF.

The V call is TRBV20-1, the J call TRBJ2-5; TCRdb returns TRBD2, unconfirmable since there is no DNA. Germline V lookup: CDR1 DFQATT, CDR2 SNEGSKA (reference sequence). CDR3 length equals 14 residues. CDR3 protein: CSAPEGPPQSTQYF.

This rearrangement joins TRBV20-1 to TRBJ2-7; TCRdb designates TRBD1, a call that cannot be tested without DNA. This CDR3 has 13 amino acids. CDR1 is DFQATT, CDR2 SNEGSKA, per germline (reference sequence). CDR3 protein: CSAAGQYNYEQYF.

The V call is TRBV7-2, the J call TRBJ2-7; TCRdb returns TRBD2, unconfirmable since there is no DNA. The CDR3 is 16 residues long. Germline loops: CDR1 SGHTA, CDR2 FQGNSA. CDR3 protein: CASSLGTPSGGYEQYF.

V is TRBV7-9 and J is TRBJ1-5; TCRdb's assignment of TRBD1 cannot be checked, as there is no DNA. Germline lookup yields CDR1 SEHNR and CDR2 FQNEAQ (reference sequence). This CDR3 comprises 16 residues. The CDR3 is CASSLAGGGRAQPQHF. Filled out from reference TRBV7-9 and TRBJ1-5, the complete variable domain reads DTGVSQNPRHKITKRGQNVTFRCDPISEHNRLYWYRQTLGQGPEFLTYFQNEAQLEKSRLLSDRFSAERPKGSFSTLEIQRTEQGDSAMYLCASSLAGGGRAQPQHFGDGTRLSIL.

The chain carries TRBV19 and TRBJ1-5; TCRdb selects TRBD1, and the lack of DNA leaves this call unchecked. The CDR3 runs to 13 residues. Per the germline V gene, CDR1 is LNHDA and CDR2 is SQIVND (reference sequence). This CDR3 is CASSMGESQPQHF.

The chain uses TRBV20-1 and TRBJ2-5. This CDR3 region has 11 residues. CDR1 is DFQATT, CDR2 SNEGSKA, per germline (reference sequence). The chain's CDR3 is CSAREEETQYF.

The chain employs TRBV5-6 and TRBJ1-1; absent DNA, TCRdb's TRBD1 call cannot be checked. The CDR3 contains 15 residues. Germline V gene sequence: CDR1 SGHDT, CDR2 YYEEEE. CDR3 protein: CASSLLGGMNTEAFF.

This rearrangement joins TRBV6-6 to TRBJ2-3. Germline loops: CDR1 MNHNY, CDR2 SVGAGI (reference sequence). This CDR3 is 12 amino acids long. Here the CDR3 reads CASSRPADTQYF.

The chain has TRBV5-1 and TRBJ2-1; TCRdb outputs TRBD1, but without DNA this stays unchecked. In germline, CDR1 is SGHRS, CDR2 YFSETQ. The CDR3 extends over 15 amino acids. The CDR3 protein is CASSWTGLTYNEQFF.

The V and J genes are TRBV20-1 and TRBJ2-2. This CDR3 region has 14 residues. The germline CDR1 and CDR2 sequences are DFQATT and SNEGSKA (reference sequence). This CDR3 reads CSARWSSNTGELFF.

This chain joins TRBV25-1 and TRBJ1-2. CDR3 length: 11 residues. Germline V gives CDR1 MGHDK, CDR2 SYGVNS. CDR3 sequence reads: CASSEVWGYTF.

V and J are TRBV6-1 and TRBJ2-3; TCRdb's D call, TRBD2, is unchecked because there is no DNA. The V gene's germline CDR1 is MNHNS and CDR2 SASEGT. The CDR3 totals 16 residues. CDR3 region: CATLRSFSEGTDTQYF.

The rearrangement joins TRBV5-5 to TRBJ1-1; TCRdb names TRBD1, which stays unverified in the absence of DNA. The CDR3 consists of 15 residues. Germline-derived CDR1 and CDR2 are SGHKS and YYEKEE (reference sequence). CDR3 in amino acids: CASSLPRGRGTEAFF.

This chain connects TRBV7-2 to TRBJ2-3; there is no DNA to check the TCRdb D call of TRBD2. The CDR3 extends over 14 amino acids. The germline V gene encodes CDR1 SGHTA and CDR2 FQGNSA. CDR3: CASSPELELDTQYF. Supplemented by reference TRBV7-2 and TRBJ2-3, the full variable domain reads GAGVSQSPSNKVTEKGKDVELRCDPISGHTALYWYRQSLGQGLEFLIYFQGNSAPDKSGLPSDRFSAERTGGSVSTLTIQRTQQEDSAVYLCASSPELELDTQYFGPGTRLTVL.

The chain recombines TRBV9 with TRBJ1-2. Germline CDR1 is SGDLS and CDR2 is YYNGEE. The CDR3 has 14 residues. This CDR3 is CASSVEEENYGYTF. Drawing the rest from reference TRBV9 and TRBJ1-2, the complete variable domain is DSGVTQTPKHLITATGQRVTLRCSPRSGDLSVYWYQQSLDQGLQFLIQYYNGEERAKGNILERFSAQQFPDLHSELNLSSLELGDSALYFCASSVEEENYGYTFGSGTRLTVV.

The rearrangement uses TRBV5-6 and TRBJ1-5; TCRdb designates TRBD1, a call that cannot be tested without DNA. CDR1 and CDR2 (germline): SGHDT, YYEEEE. There are 15 residues in the CDR3. The CDR3 loop reads CASSLRDRANQPQHF. Looking up the rest from reference TRBV5-6 and TRBJ1-5 gives the full variable domain: DAGVTQSPTHLIKTRGQQVTLRCSPKSGHDTVSWYQQALGQGPQFIFQYYEEEERQRGNFPDRFSGHQFPNYSSELNVNALLLGDSALYLCASSLRDRANQPQHFGDGTRLSIL.

The chain's CDR3 is CASSLLTRTGWDNEQFF. The chain links TRBV28 to TRBJ2-1; checking the TCRdb D call of TRBD1 is not possible without DNA. CDR1 and CDR2 (germline): MDHEN, SYDVKM. The CDR3 length is 17 residues.

The V and J genes are TRBV27 and TRBJ2-7; TCRdb's D gene call, TRBD1, goes unchecked for lack of DNA. Germline loops: CDR1 MNHEY, CDR2 SMNVEV (reference sequence). This CDR3 spans 15 amino acids. The CDR3 sequence is CASSLLWGAVYEQYF.

This chain connects TRBV29-1 to TRBJ2-7; the D call from TCRdb, TRBD2, cannot be confirmed without DNA. This CDR3 has 13 amino acids. Per germline, CDR1 SQVTM and CDR2 ANQGSEA. The CDR3 spells CSVEDRATYEQYF.

V and J are TRBV4-3 and TRBJ2-1; TCRdb's D call of TRBD2 is untestable without DNA. This CDR3 has 18 residues. Germline V gene data show CDR1 as LGHNA and CDR2 as YSLEER. The CDR3 sequence is CASSHRGLAGGSSNEQFF.

This rearrangement joins TRBV12-5 to TRBJ2-2; the TRBD1 assignment by TCRdb is unverifiable without DNA. From germline, CDR1 is LGHNT and CDR2 FRNRAP. The CDR3 covers 13 residues. The chain's CDR3 is CASGEQGNRELFF. Full variable domain (remainder filled in from reference TRBV12-5 and TRBJ2-2): DARVTQTPRHKVTEMGQEVTMRCQPILGHNTVFWYRQTMMQGLELLAYFRNRAPLDDSGMPKDRFSAEMPDATLATLKIQPSEPRDSAVYFCASGEQGNRELFFGEGSRLTVL.

The V call is TRBV7-2, the J call TRBJ1-1; with no DNA, the TCRdb D assignment of TRBD1 cannot be verified. Germline V gene lookup returns CDR1 SGHTA and CDR2 FQGNSA. The CDR3 consists of 14 residues. This CDR3 reads CASSTPTGLTEAFF. Full variable domain (remainder filled in from reference TRBV7-2 and TRBJ1-1): GAGVSQSPSNKVTEKGKDVELRCDPISGHTALYWYRQSLGQGLEFLIYFQGNSAPDKSGLPSDRFSAERTGGSVSTLTIQRTQQEDSAVYLCASSTPTGLTEAFFGQGTRLTVV.

The chain recombines TRBV18 with TRBJ2-7; TCRdb's D call of TRBD1 is untestable without DNA. The germline CDR1 and CDR2 sequences are KGHSH and LQKENI. The CDR3 length is 15 residues. CDR3 in amino acids: CASSPTGQGDYEQYF. The full variable domain, rest sourced from reference TRBV18 and TRBJ2-7, is NAGVMQNPRHLVRRRGQEARLRCSPMKGHSHVYWYRQLPEEGLKFMVYLQKENIIDESGMPKERFSAEFPKEGPSILRIQQVVRGDSAAYFCASSPTGQGDYEQYFGPGTRLTVT.